These 28 T cell receptor beta chains came from one sample sequenced in a study of T-cell memory formation after mild COVID-19. TCRdb used MiXCR to reprocess the 5' RACE reads, holding one entry per CDR3 protein. The sample records around 180,000 distinct CDR3 sequences, 16% being singletons. What was sequenced was PBMCs or a T cell subset sorted from them (not recorded which). Every receptor here comes from an adult woman who had mild COVID-19 (a few samples of this study predate the infection). Cell type and time point are not known.

V is TRBV12-3 or TRBV12-4 and J is TRBJ2-1, with TRBD2 identical over 12 bases. J lost 4 bases, V lost 6 bases, and 4 bases had no gene match. The CDR3 length is 15 residues. In DNA form, the CDR3 reads TGTGCCAGCAGCAAGGGACTAGCGGGTTACAATGAGCAGTTCTTC. Translating gives CASSKGLAGYNEQFF.

The V gene is TRBV29-1, the J gene TRBJ2-7, with D unresolved. Germline CDR1 SQVTM, CDR2 ANQGSEA. The CDR3 runs 13 residues. V lost 3 bases and J 0 bases, leaving 9 bases between the germline ends. Written as DNA, the CDR3 is TGCAGCGTTGAGAAAAGCCACTCCTACGAGCAGTACTTC. It yields the protein CSVEKSHSYEQYF.

V usage is TRBV11-2 and J usage is TRBJ2-1; 9 bases line up with TRBD1. Germline CDR1 reads SGHAT; CDR2 reads FQNNGV. Trimming cost V 6 bases and J 4 bases; bases outside gene matches: 7. The CDR3 has 15 residues. The CDR3 here is CASSHDRGKYNEQFF. CDR3 bases: TGTGCCAGCAGTCACGACAGGGGGAAGTACAATGAGCAGTTCTTC.

This clonotype was counted a few times. The V gene is TRBV5-1, the J gene TRBJ2-5; TRBD2 matches 9 bases. V lost 3 bases, J lost 3 bases, and 6 bases stayed unmatched. CDR1 is SGHRS and CDR2 is YFSETQ in the germline V gene. The CDR3 contains 15 residues. CDR3 region: CASSSPTSGEETQYF. Here the CDR3 DNA reads TGCGCCAGCAGCTCACCGACTAGCGGAGAAGAGACCCAGTACTTC.

The V and J genes are TRBV6-5 and TRBJ2-1, with TRBD2 matching 15 bases. This CDR3 spans 15 amino acids. Germline CDR1 reads MNHEY; CDR2 reads SVGAGI. V lost 5 bases and J lost 10; bases outside the gene matches: 6. CDR3 DNA: TGTGCCAGCAGTGCCACGGGACTAGCGGGAGGAGAGCAGTTCTTC. Residues: CASSATGLAGGEQFF.

This chain uses TRBV7-2 with TRBJ2-5; D perhaps matches TRBD2 (5 bases). CDR1 SGHTA and CDR2 FQGNSA come from the germline V gene. The CDR3 is 14 residues long. V lost 7 bases and J 1 base, leaving 13 bases between the germline ends. The CDR3, as DNA: TGTGCCAGCACGCGCACCGGGATCCAAGAGACCCAGTACTTC. Protein sequence: CASTRTGIQETQYF.

The chain has TRBV3-1 and TRBJ2-7; D ambiguous. This CDR3 comprises 12 residues. From germline, CDR1 is LGHDT and CDR2 YNNKEL (reference sequence). Deletions cut 6 bases from V and 2 bases from J, with 8 bases between. The CDR3 here is CASSPSTYEQYF. In DNA, the CDR3 is TGTGCCAGCAGTCCGTCAACCTACGAGCAGTACTTC.

The chain recombines TRBV5-4 with TRBJ2-5, with TRBD2 matching 9 bases. Germline V CDR1 and CDR2: SGHNT, YYREEE (reference sequence). This CDR3 is 15 amino acids long. V gave up 2 bases and J gave up 3 bases; unmatched junction bases: 5. The CDR3 protein is CASSFPAGGEETQYF. The CDR3, as DNA: TGTGCCAGCAGCTTTCCAGCGGGGGGTGAAGAGACCCAGTACTTC.

This sequence joins TRBV27 and TRBJ2-5; D gene unclear. The germline CDR1 and CDR2 sequences are MNHEY and SMNVEV (reference sequence). V shed 4 bases and J shed 2 bases, with 17 bases lying between them. The CDR3 runs to 16 residues. The chain's CDR3 is CASSSDVRRPQETQYF. The CDR3 nucleotides are TGTGCCAGCAGTTCTGACGTGAGGCGCCCTCAAGAGACCCAGTACTTC.

The chain has TRBV4-1 and TRBJ1-5, with D unresolved. The CDR3 is made up of 15 amino acids. Germline CDR1 MGHRA, CDR2 YSYEKL. The V gene lost 1 base and the J gene lost 2 bases, with 9 bases spanning the gap. CDR3 region: CASSQGGLGNQPQHF. CDR3 nucleotides: TGCGCCAGCAGCCAAGGAGGGCTGGGCAATCAGCCCCAGCATTTT.

This clonotype has ten or more counts. The gene calls are TRBV6-6 and TRBJ2-6, with D perhaps matching TRBD1 (6 bases). The germline V and J ends were trimmed by 2 bases and 0 bases, with 14 bases remaining between them. Germline assignment: CDR1 MNHNY and CDR2 SVGAGI (reference sequence). The CDR3 loop spans 18 amino acids. The CDR3 spells CASSYTGRGLSGANVLTF. The CDR3 bases are TGTGCCAGCAGTTACACGGGCAGGGGCCTCTCTGGGGCCAACGTCCTGACTTTC.

The V call is TRBV7-2, the J call TRBJ2-1; TRBD2 might be the D (6 bases). There are 16 residues in the CDR3. Germline V lookup: CDR1 SGHTA, CDR2 FQGNSA. Trimming removed 1 base from V and 10 bases from J, with 20 bases in between. CDR3 nucleotides: TGTGCCAGCAGCTTAGGGGTGGGGCCTCCTCGGGGGGAGCAGTTCTTC. Its translation: CASSLGVGPPRGEQFF.

The V gene is TRBV7-2, the J gene TRBJ2-1; 7 nucleotides align to TRBD2. Germline V lookup: CDR1 SGHTA, CDR2 FQGNSA. Trimming at V came to 6 bases and at J to 6 bases, leaving 11 bases not matched to a gene. This CDR3 is 15 amino acids long. CDR3 region: CASRGRARAGNEQFF. DNA of the CDR3: TGTGCCAGCAGGGGGAGGGCCCGAGCTGGCAATGAGCAGTTCTTC.

This clonotype has more than one count but fewer than ten. The chain combines TRBV9 with TRBJ2-7; D is perhaps TRBD1 (6 bases). The CDR3 is 15 amino acids. CDR1 and CDR2 (germline): SGDLS, YYNGEE. V gave up 0 bases and J gave up 5 bases, with 15 bases separating them. The CDR3 loop is CASSVGPGHRDEQYF. CDR3 in DNA: TGTGCCAGCAGCGTAGGGCCGGGACATCGGGACGAGCAGTACTTC.

This sequence joins TRBV6-5 and TRBJ2-1; 7 nucleotides align to TRBD2. The V and J ends lost 5 bases and 8 bases, in that order; junction bases with no gene match: 12. Germline CDR1 MNHEY, CDR2 SVGAGI. The CDR3 is 15 amino acids. CDR3 in DNA: TGTGCCAGCAGTCATAGCGGGCACTCGAATCATGAGCAGTTCTTC. Amino acid sequence: CASSHSGHSNHEQFF.

The chain links TRBV9 to TRBJ2-1; weak D call: TRBD1 (6 bases). The germline V gene has CDR1 SGDLS and CDR2 YYNGEE. The ends were cut back, 0 bases at V and 0 bases at J, with 10 bases in the middle. This CDR3 contains 16 residues. The CDR3 protein is CASSVGTGNSYNEQFF. CDR3 nucleotide sequence: TGTGCCAGCAGCGTAGGAACAGGGAACTCCTACAATGAGCAGTTCTTC. Drawing the rest from reference TRBV9 and TRBJ2-1, the complete variable domain is DSGVTQTPKHLITATGQRVTLRCSPRSGDLSVYWYQQSLDQGLQFLIQYYNGEERAKGNILERFSAQQFPDLHSELNLSSLELGDSALYFCASSVGTGNSYNEQFFGPGTRLTVL.

The chain combines TRBV12-3 or TRBV12-4 with TRBJ1-3; 8 nucleotides align to TRBD1. Trimming took 5 bases from V and 4 from J; bases not matched to a gene: 4. CDR3 length: 14 residues. In nucleotides, the CDR3 is TGTGCCAGCAGTCGACAGGGGTCGGGAAACACCATATATTTT. It is translated as CASSRQGSGNTIYF.

The V gene is TRBV4-2, the J gene TRBJ2-1, with 9 bases lining up with TRBD1. This CDR3 spans 16 amino acids. Germline lookup yields CDR1 LGHNA and CDR2 YNFKEQ. The V segment lost 4 bases and the J segment 6 bases; nucleotides outside the gene matches: 10. The CDR3 DNA reads TGTGCCAGCAGCCCTAAAGGGACAGGGCCCGCCAATGAGCAGTTCTTC. Translation: CASSPKGTGPANEQFF.

This clonotype has a count of ten or more. J is TRBJ2-2 and V is TRBV5-1; D uncertain. CDR3 length: 14 residues. Trimming stripped 4 bases from V and 1 base from J, with 8 bases between. Germline CDR1 SGHRS, CDR2 YFSETQ. CDR3 sequence (DNA): TGCGCCAGCAGCCCAGGAATGAACACCGGGGAGCTGTTTTTT. Its translation: CASSPGMNTGELFF. The whole variable domain, remainder taken from reference TRBV5-1 and TRBJ2-2, is KAGVTQTPRYLIKTRGQQVTLSCSPISGHRSVSWYQQTPGQGLQFLFEYFSETQRNKGNFPGRFSGRQFSNSRSEMNVSTLELGDSALYLCASSPGMNTGELFFGEGSRLTVL.

This clonotype was found a few times. J is TRBJ2-2 and V is TRBV6-5; unclear D gene. Trimming shortened V by 2 bases and J by 4 bases, and 11 bases separated the two germline ends. CDR1 and CDR2 (germline): MNHEY, SVGAGI. This CDR3 comprises 15 residues. The CDR3 reads CASSYLAQSTGELFF. CDR3 DNA sequence: TGTGCCAGCAGTTACCTGGCACAGAGCACCGGGGAGCTGTTTTTT.

In this sample, this clonotype turned up many times. V gene TRBV5-1 combines with J gene TRBJ2-7; 8 positions agree with TRBD2. V lost 0 bases to trimming and J lost 4 bases; unmatched junction nucleotides: 9. CDR1 and CDR2 (germline): SGHRS, YFSETQ. The CDR3 length is 16 residues. As DNA, the CDR3 is TGCGCCAGCAGCTTGGGTCCTAGCGGGCGATCTTACGAGCAGTACTTC. Protein product: CASSLGPSGRSYEQYF.

This clonotype was counted at least ten times. This chain connects TRBV20-1 to TRBJ2-1; possibly TRBD1 for D (5 bases). Germline assignment: CDR1 DFQATT and CDR2 SNEGSKA (reference sequence). The CDR3 runs 15 residues. The germline V and J ends were trimmed by 0 bases and 4 bases, with 13 bases remaining between them. As DNA, the CDR3 is TGCAGTGCTAGAGAGGATCAGGGATCGTACAATGAGCAGTTCTTC. Amino acid sequence: CSAREDQGSYNEQFF.

The chain uses TRBV24-1 and TRBJ2-1, with D perhaps TRBD2 (7 bases). Germline V gene lookup returns CDR1 KGHDR and CDR2 SFDVKD. Deletions cut 9 bases from V and 3 bases from J, with 11 bases between. The CDR3 is 13 residues long. CDR3 loop: CATRGGGYNEQFF. DNA for the CDR3: TGTGCCACCCGCGGGGGCGGCTACAATGAGCAGTTCTTC.

This clonotype was counted many times. This chain uses TRBV9 with TRBJ1-4; the D is unclear. Germline V CDR1 and CDR2: SGDLS, YYNGEE. The germline V and J ends were trimmed by 4 bases and 8 bases, with 12 bases remaining between them. The CDR3 loop spans 13 amino acids. CDR3 sequence reads: CASSTWTGEKLFF. The CDR3 nucleotides read TGTGCCAGCAGCACTTGGACTGGAGAAAAACTGTTTTTT.

The chain joins TRBV11-3 to TRBJ2-1; D is ambiguous. V lost 3 bases and J lost 8, with 20 bases in between. Germline values: CDR1 SGHNT, CDR2 YENEEA. This CDR3 comprises 16 residues. The CDR3 protein is CASSLRGTTLGDEQFF. CDR3 nucleotide sequence: TGTGCCAGCAGCTTGCGCGGAACGACACTCGGAGATGAGCAGTTCTTC.

This clonotype was observed at least ten times. CDR3 sequence (DNA): TGCAGCGGAACACAGGGCCGTACTGAAGCTTTCTTT. Its protein is CSGTQGRTEAFF. This sequence joins TRBV29-1 and TRBJ1-1; D is possibly TRBD1 (6 bases). V lost 7 bases and J lost 5, with 14 bases in between. Germline V gene data show CDR1 as SQVTM and CDR2 as ANQGSEA. CDR3 length: 12 residues. The variable domain in full, with the rest retrieved from reference TRBV29-1 and TRBJ1-1, is SAVISQKPSRDICQRGTSLTIQCQVDSQVTMMFWYRQQPGQSLTLIATANQGSEATYESGFVIDKFPISRPNLTFSTLTVSNMSPEDSSIYLCSGTQGRTEAFFGQGTRLTVV.

The chain employs TRBV2 and TRBJ2-7; D is ambiguous. Per germline, CDR1 SNHLY and CDR2 FYNNEI. CDR3 length equals 14 residues. Trimming shortened V by 2 bases and J by 1 base, and 9 bases separated the two germline ends. CDR3 nucleotide sequence: TGTGCCAGCAGTGAACAAGGGAATTCCTACGAGCAGTACTTC. Its protein product is CASSEQGNSYEQYF. Based on the CDR3 plus reference TRBV2 and TRBJ2-7, the full variable domain is EPEVTQTPSHQVTQMGQEVILRCVPISNHLYFYWYRQILGQKVEFLVSFYNNEISEKSEIFDDQFSVERPDGSNFTLKIRSTKLEDSAMYFCASSEQGNSYEQYFGPGTRLTVT.

This clonotype was counted a few times. This chain connects TRBV6-1 to TRBJ2-7, with 11 bases lining up with TRBD2. The CDR3 covers 14 residues. Trimming took 8 bases from V and 0 from J; bases not matched to a gene: 3. Germline CDR1 MNHNS, CDR2 SASEGT. CDR3 sequence (DNA): TGTGCCAGCGTCACTAGCGGGAGCTCCTACGAGCAGTACTTC. This sequence encodes CASVTSGSSYEQYF.